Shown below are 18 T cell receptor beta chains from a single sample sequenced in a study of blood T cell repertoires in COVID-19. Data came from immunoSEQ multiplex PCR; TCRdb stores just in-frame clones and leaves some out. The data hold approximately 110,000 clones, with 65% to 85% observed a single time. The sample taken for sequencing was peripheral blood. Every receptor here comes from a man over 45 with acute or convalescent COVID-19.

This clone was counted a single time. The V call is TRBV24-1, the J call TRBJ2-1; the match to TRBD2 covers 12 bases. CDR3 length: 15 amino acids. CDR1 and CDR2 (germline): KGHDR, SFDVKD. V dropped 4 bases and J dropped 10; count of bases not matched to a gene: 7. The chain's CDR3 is CATSDGLTSGGEQFF. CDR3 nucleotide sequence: TGTGCCACCAGTGACGGACTGACTAGCGGGGGCGAGCAGTTCTTC.

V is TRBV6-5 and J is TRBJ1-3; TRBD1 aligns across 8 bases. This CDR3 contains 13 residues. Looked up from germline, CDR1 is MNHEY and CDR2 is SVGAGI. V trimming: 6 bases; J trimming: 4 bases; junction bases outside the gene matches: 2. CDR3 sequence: CASRWDRGNTIYF. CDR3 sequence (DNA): TGTGCCAGCAGATGGGACAGGGGAAACACCATATATTTT.

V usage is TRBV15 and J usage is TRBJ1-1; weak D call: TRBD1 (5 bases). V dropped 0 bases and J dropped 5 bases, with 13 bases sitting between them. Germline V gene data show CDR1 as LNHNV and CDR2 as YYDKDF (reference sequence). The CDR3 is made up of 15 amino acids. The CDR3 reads CATSRDPIPGTEAFF. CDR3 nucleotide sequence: TGTGCCACCAGCAGAGACCCAATACCAGGGACTGAAGCTTTCTTT. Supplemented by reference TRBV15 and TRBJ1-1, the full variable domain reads DAMVIQNPRYQVTQFGKPVTLSCSQTLNHNVMYWYQQKSSQAPKLLFHYYDKDFNNEADTPDNFQSRRPNTSFCFLDIRSPGLGDTAMYLCATSRDPIPGTEAFFGQGTRLTVV.

CDR3 nucleotides: TGTGCCAGCAGTTCCAGCCGACAGGTATACGAGCAGTACTTC. Encoded protein: CASSSSRQVYEQYF. The rearrangement joins TRBV28 to TRBJ2-7, with D possibly TRBD1 on 6 matching bases. The CDR3 has 14 amino acids. Germline values: CDR1 MDHEN, CDR2 SYDVKM. V was clipped by 4 bases and J by 4 bases, with 14 bases between them.

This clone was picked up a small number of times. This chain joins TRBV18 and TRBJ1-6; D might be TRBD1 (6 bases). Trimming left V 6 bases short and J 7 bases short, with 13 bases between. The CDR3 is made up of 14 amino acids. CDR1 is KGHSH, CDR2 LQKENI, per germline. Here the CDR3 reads CASSRRGDNSPLHF. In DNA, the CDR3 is TGTGCCAGCTCCCGCAGGGGTGACAATTCACCCCTCCACTTT. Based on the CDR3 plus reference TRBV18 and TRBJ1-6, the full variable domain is NAGVMQNPRHLVRRRGQEARLRCSPMKGHSHVYWYRQLPEEGLKFMVYLQKENIIDESGMPKERFSAEFPKEGPSILRIQQVVRGDSAAYFCASSRRGDNSPLHFGNGTRLTVT.

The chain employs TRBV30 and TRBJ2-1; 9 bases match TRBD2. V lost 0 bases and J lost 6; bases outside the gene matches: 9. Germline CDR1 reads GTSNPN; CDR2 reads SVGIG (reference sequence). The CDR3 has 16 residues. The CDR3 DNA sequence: TGTGCCTGGAGTGTTAGGAAGCGGGGGGCTCGCAATGAGCAGTTCTTC. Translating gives CAWSVRKRGARNEQFF.

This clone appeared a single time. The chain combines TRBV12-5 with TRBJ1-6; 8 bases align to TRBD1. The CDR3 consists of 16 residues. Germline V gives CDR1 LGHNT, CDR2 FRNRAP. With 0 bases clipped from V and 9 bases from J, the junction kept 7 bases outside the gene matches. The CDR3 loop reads CASGLVWQGASSPLHF. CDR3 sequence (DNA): TGTGCTAGTGGTTTGGTATGGCAGGGGGCTAGTTCACCCCTCCACTTT.

The CDR3 spells CASTPTSGSNTGELFF. In DNA, the CDR3 is TGTGCCAGCACTCCAACTAGCGGGAGTAACACCGGGGAGCTGTTTTTT. V is TRBV7-3 and J is TRBJ2-2, with TRBD2 matching over 11 bases. The CDR3 has 16 residues. V lost 7 bases, J lost 2 bases, and 6 bases stayed unmatched. Germline CDR1 reads SGHTA; CDR2 reads FQGTGA.

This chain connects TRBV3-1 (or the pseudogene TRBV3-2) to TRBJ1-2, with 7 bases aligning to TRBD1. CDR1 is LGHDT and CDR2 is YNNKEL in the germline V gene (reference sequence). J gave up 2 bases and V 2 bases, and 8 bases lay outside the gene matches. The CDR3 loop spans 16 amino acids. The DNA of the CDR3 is TGTGCCAGCAGCCAATCCCTGACAGGGCCAAACTATGGCTACACCTTC. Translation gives CASSQSLTGPNYGYTF.

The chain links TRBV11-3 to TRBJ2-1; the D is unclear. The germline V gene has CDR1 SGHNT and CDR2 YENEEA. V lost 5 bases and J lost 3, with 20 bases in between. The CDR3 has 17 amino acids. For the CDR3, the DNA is TGTGCCAGCAGCCACCGACTGTACCCCAACCTCTACAATGAGCAGTTCTTC. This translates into CASSHRLYPNLYNEQFF.

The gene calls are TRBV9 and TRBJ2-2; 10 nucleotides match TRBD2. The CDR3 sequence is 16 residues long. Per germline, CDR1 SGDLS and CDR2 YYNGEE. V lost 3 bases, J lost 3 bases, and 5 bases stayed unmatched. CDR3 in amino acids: CASSALAGDHTGELFF. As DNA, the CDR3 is TGTGCCAGCAGCGCCCTAGCGGGGGACCACACCGGGGAGCTGTTTTTT.

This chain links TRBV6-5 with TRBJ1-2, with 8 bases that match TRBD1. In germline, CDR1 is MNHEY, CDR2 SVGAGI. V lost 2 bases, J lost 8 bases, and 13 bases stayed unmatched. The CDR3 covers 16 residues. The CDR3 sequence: CASSYDAGGEIGGYTF. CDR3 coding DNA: TGTGCCAGCAGTTACGACGCAGGGGGCGAAATTGGAGGCTACACCTTC.

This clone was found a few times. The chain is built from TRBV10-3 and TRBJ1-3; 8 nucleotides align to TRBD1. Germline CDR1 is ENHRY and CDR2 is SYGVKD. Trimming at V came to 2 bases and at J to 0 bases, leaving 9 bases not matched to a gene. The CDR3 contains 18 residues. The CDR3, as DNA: TGTGCCATCAGTGAGCCTAGTCAGGGGGCATTCTCTGGAAACACCATATATTTT. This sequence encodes CAISEPSQGAFSGNTIYF.

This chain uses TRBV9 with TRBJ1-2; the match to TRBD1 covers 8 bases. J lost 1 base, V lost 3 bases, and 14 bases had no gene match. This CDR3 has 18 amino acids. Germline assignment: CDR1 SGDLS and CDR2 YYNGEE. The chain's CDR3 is CASSAPPYGTGGNYGYTF. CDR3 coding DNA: TGTGCCAGCAGCGCACCCCCCTACGGGACAGGAGGTAACTATGGCTACACCTTC.

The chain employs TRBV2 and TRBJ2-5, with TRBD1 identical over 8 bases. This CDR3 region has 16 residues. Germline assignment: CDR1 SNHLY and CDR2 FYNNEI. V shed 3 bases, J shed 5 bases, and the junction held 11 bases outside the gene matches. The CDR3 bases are TGTGCCAGCAGTGACCAGGGGGCTATATTGGGGGAGACCCAGTACTTC. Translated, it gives CASSDQGAILGETQYF.

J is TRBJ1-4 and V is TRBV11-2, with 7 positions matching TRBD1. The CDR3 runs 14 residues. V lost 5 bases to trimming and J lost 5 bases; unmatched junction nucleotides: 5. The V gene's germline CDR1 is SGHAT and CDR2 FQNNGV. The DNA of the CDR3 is TGTGCCAGCAGCCCGGGACAGCCGAATGAAAAACTGTTTTTT. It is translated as CASSPGQPNEKLFF.

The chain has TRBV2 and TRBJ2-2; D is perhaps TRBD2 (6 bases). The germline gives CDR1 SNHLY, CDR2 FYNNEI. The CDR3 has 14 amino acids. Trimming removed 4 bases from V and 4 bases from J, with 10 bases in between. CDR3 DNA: TGTGCCAGCAGTGGACGGAGGGCCACCGGGGAGCTGTTTTTT. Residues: CASSGRRATGELFF. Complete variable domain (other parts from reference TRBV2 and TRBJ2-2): EPEVTQTPSHQVTQMGQEVILRCVPISNHLYFYWYRQILGQKVEFLVSFYNNEISEKSEIFDDQFSVERPDGSNFTLKIRSTKLEDSAMYFCASSGRRATGELFFGEGSRLTVL.

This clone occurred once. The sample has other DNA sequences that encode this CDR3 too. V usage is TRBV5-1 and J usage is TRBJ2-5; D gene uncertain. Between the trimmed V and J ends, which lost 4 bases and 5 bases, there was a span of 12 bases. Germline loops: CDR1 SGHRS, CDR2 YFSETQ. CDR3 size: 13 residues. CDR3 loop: CASSPGPAETQYF. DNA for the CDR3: TGCGCCAGCAGCCCTGGGCCGGCGGAGACCCAGTACTTC.